This T cell receptor beta chain is from a study of CD8+ T cells in alopecia areata. Turning to the study itself: Tofacitinib administration persisted for 6 to 18 months, succeeded by 6 months off drug.

Peripheral blood samples and lesional scalp punch biopsies were obtained from alopecia areata patients. Trimming removed 4 bases at V and 2 bases at J, with 11 bases between. Per the germline V gene, CDR1 is SQVTM and CDR2 is ANQGSEA. This CDR3 is built from 13 residues. Overall study results and limits: TCR sharing was clearer in mice than between patients, perhaps partly owing to patient HLA diversity.

In each case, RNA was isolated and then reverse transcribed into cDNA as the sequencing template. The data were produced by immunoSEQ multiplex PCR, yet TCRdb's version contains in-frame clones alone and is incomplete. Here the sample spans about 97,000 clones, roughly 41% being singletons. Notes on this clone: Its cognate antigen is unknown.

Source material: CD4+ T cells sorted from blood. The clonotype comes from a human donor with alopecia areata. V usage is TRBV29-1 and J usage is TRBJ1-1; weak D call: TRBD1 (5 bases). CDR3 bases: TGCAGCGTTGCTTTCGGGGGAAACACTGAAGCTTTCTTT. It is translated as CSVAFGGNTEAFF.